Listed here is a single T cell receptor (beta chain). The data are from a study of blood T cell repertoires in COVID-19. About the research overall: There were acute and convalescent COVID-19 samples, and they came from the United States, Italy and Spain.

Original methodology: Estimation of nucleated cell counts relied on the amplification of reference gene primers. Sequencing used immunoSEQ multiplex PCR; TCRdb keeps in-frame clones, though not all of them. The V and J calls and clone size were taken over from that table, and D and trimming were inferred from the DNA. The sample comprises roughly 65,000 clones, more than 70% of which are singletons, and around 40% rests with the top ten. CDR3 length: 13 amino acids. Looked up from germline, CDR1 is MNHEY and CDR2 is SVGAGI. V lost 4 bases to trimming and J lost 4 bases, with 8 bases between them. V is TRBV6-5 and J is TRBJ1-5; TRBD1 is a possible D gene (5 bases). This receptor was identified in a woman older than 75 with active or convalescent COVID-19. Specimen: peripheral blood. In DNA form, the CDR3 reads TGTGCCAGCAGTTCCAGGGTTAATCAGCCCCAGCATTTT. This sequence encodes CASSSRVNQPQHF.